Shown below are 14 T cell receptor beta chains from a single sample sequenced in a study of OX40 agonist ivuxolimab in advanced cancers. The protocol was immunoSEQ multiplex PCR, while the TCRdb copy is restricted to in-frame clones and leaves out a portion. The sample consists of some 72,000 clones, 80% to 95% of them appearing once. The sample consisted of CD4+ or CD8+ T cells sorted from blood, taken in a trial of the OX40 agonist ivuxolimab. The receptors shown here come from an adult with an advanced solid tumor such as melanoma, head and neck, liver or kidney cancer.

The rearrangement joins TRBV7-2 to TRBJ2-7; 11 bases are shared with TRBD2. V dropped 2 bases and J dropped 1; count of bases not matched to a gene: 4. CDR1 is SGHTA, CDR2 FQGNSA, per germline. The CDR3 runs 16 residues. CDR3 nucleotides: TGTGCCAGCAGCTTACTTAGCGGGAGGGGGTCCTACGAGCAGTACTTC. As protein: CASSLLSGRGSYEQYF.

The V call is TRBV5-1, the J call TRBJ1-1, with TRBD1 as a possible D gene (6 bases). With 4 bases removed from V and 1 base from J, the gap between germline ends came to 17 bases. Looked up from germline, CDR1 is SGHRS and CDR2 is YFSETQ. The CDR3 extends over 16 amino acids. CDR3 nucleotides: TGCGCCAGCAGCACTGGACAGCTAGCAAGGAACACTGAAGCTTTCTTT. Translated, it gives CASSTGQLARNTEAFF.

The rearrangement uses TRBV7-2 and TRBJ1-4; 8 nucleotides agree with TRBD1. CDR3 length: 15 residues. J lost 3 bases, V lost 4 bases, and 4 bases had no gene match. In germline, CDR1 is SGHTA, CDR2 FQGNSA. The CDR3 bases are TGTGCCAGCAGCTCCAGGGGGCTGGCTAATGAAAAACTGTTTTTT. Its protein product is CASSSRGLANEKLFF.

The chain is built from TRBV2 and TRBJ2-5, with D perhaps matching TRBD1 (5 bases). Trimming cost V 2 bases and J 4 bases, with 14 bases left between them. Germline CDR1 and CDR2: SNHLY and FYNNEI. The length of the CDR3 is 15 residues. For the CDR3, the DNA is TGTGCCAGCAGTGAATGGCAGGGTGTCGCAGAGACCCAGTACTTC. As protein: CASSEWQGVAETQYF.

The genes are TRBV9 and TRBJ2-5, with D possibly called TRBD1 or TRBD2 (5 bases each). CDR1 SGDLS and CDR2 YYNGEE come from the germline V gene. The CDR3 runs 14 residues. Trimming removed 10 bases from V and 3 bases from J, with 19 bases in between. CDR3 nucleotide sequence: TGTGCCCCACTCAGGAGGCAGGGAGAAGAGACCCAGTACTTC. Amino acids: CAPLRRQGEETQYF.

This clone was counted a single time. The chain is built from TRBV7-2 and TRBJ1-1, with D uncertain. Germline V CDR1 and CDR2: SGHTA, FQGNSA. The CDR3 spans 14 residues. V was clipped by 1 base and J by 1 base, with 7 bases between them. CDR3 in DNA: TGTGCCAGCAGCTTAGGGACGGAGAACACTGAAGCTTTCTTT. Translated, it gives CASSLGTENTEAFF.

In DNA form, the CDR3 reads TGTGCCAGCAGCCAAGGGGGGGCCCAAGAGACCCAGTACTTC. Translating gives CASSQGGAQETQYF. The chain is built from TRBV4-2 and TRBJ2-5; D may be TRBD1 or TRBD2 (6 bases each). The length of the CDR3 is 14 residues. V lost 1 base and J lost 1, with 7 bases in between. The germline CDR1 and CDR2 sequences are LGHNA and YNFKEQ.

The chain joins TRBV21-1 to TRBJ2-1; the DNA was not compared with TRBD1, the D call given in the table. TRBV21-1 has pseudogene status. This CDR3 has 15 amino acids. The CDR3 region is CASSKVRGHYNEQFF. DNA of the CDR3: TGTGCCAGCAGCAAAGTCCGGGGACACTACAATGAGCAGTTCTTC.

The V call is TRBV5-1, the J call TRBJ2-3; D gene ambiguous. The germline CDR1 and CDR2 sequences are SGHRS and YFSETQ. The CDR3 is made up of 15 amino acids. V lost 0 bases and J lost 8, with 16 bases in between. The CDR3 DNA follows: TGCGCCAGCAGCTTGGGTGATAGGGAAGTTGGTACGCAGTATTTT. Translated, it gives CASSLGDREVGTQYF.

This rearrangement joins TRBV10-2 to TRBJ1-1; tentatively, D is TRBD1 (6 bases). Per the germline V gene, CDR1 is WSHSY and CDR2 is SAAADI. The CDR3 totals 17 residues. The V and J ends lost 9 bases and 2 bases respectively, with 25 bases between them. Here the CDR3 DNA reads TGCGCCAGTTCATTTTTCGACAGGAACTTTGATAACACTGAAGCTTTCTTT. It codes for CASSFFDRNFDNTEAFF.

This clone was counted a few times. The chain is built from TRBV10-3 and TRBJ2-5, with 10 bases fitting TRBD1. The CDR3 totals 16 residues. The V and J ends lost 2 bases and 4 bases, in that order; junction bases with no gene match: 7. Germline-derived CDR1 and CDR2 are ENHRY and SYGVKD. CDR3 in DNA: TGTGCCATCAGTGAGATCTCGGGACAGGGGAGAGAGACCCAGTACTTC. Translating gives CAISEISGQGRETQYF.

On this clone itself: Sequence at one end of the junction differs from germline and may be a read error. V is TRBV5-1 and J is TRBJ2-3, with D perhaps matching TRBD1 (6 bases). Germline V lookup: CDR1 SGHRS, CDR2 YFSETQ. The CDR3 is made up of 13 amino acids. The CDR3 bases are TGCGCCAGCAGCTTGATAAACCGGGACACGGGTAGTTTT. It codes for CASSLINRDTGSF.

V usage is TRBV6-5 and J usage is TRBJ1-2; weak D call: TRBD1 (5 bases). Germline lookup yields CDR1 MNHEY and CDR2 SVGAGI. The CDR3 is made up of 12 amino acids. Trimming took 5 bases from V and 8 from J, leaving 12 bases between them. The CDR3 protein is CASSQQRGGYTF. Here the CDR3 DNA reads TGTGCCAGCAGTCAACAGAGGGGAGGCTACACCTTC.

This clone has just one count. The chain links TRBV9 to TRBJ1-1; D call uncertain. The CDR3 covers 13 residues. V lost 3 bases and J lost 1, with 7 bases in between. Germline V lookup: CDR1 SGDLS, CDR2 YYNGEE. The CDR3 DNA reads as TGTGCCAGCAGCGCTAGTTCGAACACTGAAGCTTTCTTT. Protein product: CASSASSNTEAFF. Full variable domain (missing parts from reference TRBV9 and TRBJ1-1): DSGVTQTPKHLITATGQRVTLRCSPRSGDLSVYWYQQSLDQGLQFLIQYYNGEERAKGNILERFSAQQFPDLHSELNLSSLELGDSALYFCASSASSNTEAFFGQGTRLTVV.